The sequence of this TCR beta chain was determined in a study of T-cell memory formation after mild COVID-19. The study's findings and limits: Memory from before infection featured some responding clones, which suggests cross-reactive memory joined.

This clonotype has ten or more counts. What it binds is unknown. Via MiXCR, TCRdb re-called the 5' RACE reads, giving one row per CDR3 protein. The repertoire has roughly 130,000 distinct CDR3 sequences, 15% to 20% of them found once; the top ten carry 4.5% to 5.5%. Sequencing was performed on PBMCs or a T cell subset sorted from them (not recorded which). The TCR comes from a man aged 18 to 29 who had mild COVID-19 (a few samples of this study predate the infection). Cell type and time point are not known.

The CDR3 protein is CSVEWGGGNEQFF. As DNA, the CDR3 is TGCAGCGTTGAATGGGGTGGGGGCAATGAGCAGTTCTTC. The V gene is TRBV29-1, the J gene TRBJ2-1; tentatively, D is TRBD1 or TRBD2 (5 bases each). Trimming took 2 bases from V and 6 from J, leaving 11 bases between them. CDR1 and CDR2 (germline): SQVTM, ANQGSEA. This CDR3 has 13 residues.